Each of the 27 T cell receptor beta chains below was sequenced from the same sample in a study of Ad26.COV2.S vaccination and SARS-CoV-2 variants. Profiling relied on immunoSEQ multiplex PCR, and the TCRdb table lists in-frame clones only, not all of them. The sample comprises some 340,000 clones, 86% of which are singletons, and more than 1.5% rests with the top ten. Indicated treatment: 19 received Ad26.COV2.S at low or high dose, single or two shots; about five received placebo; per-sample allocation not given. Day 63 after the first injection of vaccine or placebo was the sampling time. Specimen: peripheral blood, collected in a trial of Ad26.COV2.S vaccine versus placebo. Receptors were obtained from a person between 18 and 65 years old who received the Ad26.COV2.S COVID-19 vaccine or a placebo.

The chain has TRBV7-9 and TRBJ1-1; TRBD1 matches at 11 bases. The germline CDR1 and CDR2 sequences are SEHNR and FQNEAQ (reference sequence). The junction had 8 bases not matched to a gene; V was cut back by 1 base and J by 1 base. CDR3 length equals 18 residues. The CDR3 loop reads CASSLVLRTGGENTEAFF. For the CDR3, the DNA is TGTGCCAGCAGCTTAGTGTTGCGGACAGGGGGCGAGAACACTGAAGCTTTCTTT.

The chain employs TRBV6-5 and TRBJ2-7; TRBD2 agrees at 7 bases. The ends lost 4 bases at V and 3 bases at J; junction bases unmatched: 6. Germline V CDR1 and CDR2: MNHEY, SVGAGI. This CDR3 contains 14 residues. The CDR3 is CASSSYGLVYEQYF. The CDR3 coding sequence is TGTGCCAGCAGTTCCTATGGACTAGTCTACGAGCAGTACTTC.

J is TRBJ1-5 and V is TRBV7-9; no firm D call. Germline CDR1 reads SEHNR; CDR2 reads FQNEAQ (reference sequence). CDR3 size: 14 residues. Trimming took 7 bases from V and 2 from J, leaving 12 bases between them. The CDR3 DNA follows: TGTGCCAGCACCTGGGAGGGAGGCAATCAGCCCCAGCATTTT. Translating it yields CASTWEGGNQPQHF. The full variable domain, rest sourced from reference TRBV7-9 and TRBJ1-5, is DTGVSQNPRHKITKRGQNVTFRCDPISEHNRLYWYRQTLGQGPEFLTYFQNEAQLEKSRLLSDRFSAERPKGSFSTLEIQRTEQGDSAMYLCASTWEGGNQPQHFGDGTRLSIL.

The chain uses TRBV3-1 (or the pseudogene TRBV3-2) and TRBJ1-2; no reliable D call. V lost 2 bases, J lost 2 bases, and 6 bases lay in between. Germline V gene lookup returns CDR1 LGHDT and CDR2 YNNKEL (reference sequence). CDR3 length equals 13 residues. Here the CDR3 reads CASSQRGNYGYTF. The DNA of the CDR3 is TGTGCCAGCAGCCAACGGGGAAACTATGGCTACACCTTC.

The V and J genes are TRBV6-2 or TRBV6-3 and TRBJ2-5; 8 positions agree with TRBD2. CDR3 length equals 15 residues. The V segment lost 5 bases and the J segment 4 bases; nucleotides outside the gene matches: 9. Germline values: CDR1 MNHEY, CDR2 SVGEGT. CDR3 residues: CASSSIGGAGETQYF. Written as DNA, the CDR3 is TGTGCCAGCAGTAGTATCGGGGGGGCGGGAGAGACCCAGTACTTC.

The V gene is TRBV7-2, the J gene TRBJ2-2; D is unresolved. The CDR3 extends over 14 amino acids. The germline V gene encodes CDR1 SGHTA and CDR2 FQGNSA. Trimming pared 1 base from V and 3 bases from J, leaving 6 bases between. CDR3 sequence reads: CASSLEPYTGELFF. DNA of the CDR3: TGTGCCAGCAGCTTAGAGCCATACACCGGGGAGCTGTTTTTT. Looking up the rest from reference TRBV7-2 and TRBJ2-2 gives the full variable domain: GAGVSQSPSNKVTEKGKDVELRCDPISGHTALYWYRQSLGQGLEFLIYFQGNSAPDKSGLPSDRFSAERTGGSVSTLTIQRTQQEDSAVYLCASSLEPYTGELFFGEGSRLTVL.

CDR3 in amino acids: CAWSVGGGASYGYTF. DNA for the CDR3: TGTGCCTGGAGTGTAGGAGGGGGCGCCAGCTATGGCTACACCTTC. J is TRBJ1-2 and V is TRBV30; 7 positions agree with TRBD1. Germline V gene lookup returns CDR1 GTSNPN and CDR2 SVGIG (reference sequence). The CDR3 length is 15 residues. Trimming removed 0 bases from V and 4 bases from J; junction bases left unmatched: 8.

V is TRBV19 and J is TRBJ1-6; 8 positions agree with TRBD1. Germline lookup yields CDR1 LNHDA and CDR2 SQIVND (reference sequence). V gave up 4 bases and J gave up 6 bases; unmatched junction bases: 5. The CDR3 loop spans 15 amino acids. Written as DNA, the CDR3 is TGTGCCAGTAGTACAGTCCAGGGGGCTAATTCACCCCTCCACTTT. It translates to CASSTVQGANSPLHF.

Here the CDR3 DNA reads TGTGCCAGCAGCCAAGATCGGACCGATCTGAACACTGAAGCTTTCTTT. It translates to CASSQDRTDLNTEAFF. This chain links TRBV3-1 (or the pseudogene TRBV3-2) with TRBJ1-1; D is unresolved. The CDR3 covers 16 residues. In germline, CDR1 is LGHDT, CDR2 YNNKEL (reference sequence). V was clipped by 0 bases and J by 0 bases, with 11 bases between them.

The rearrangement joins TRBV25-1 to TRBJ2-5, with D possibly TRBD1 on 6 matching bases. This CDR3 is 15 amino acids long. V lost 5 bases to trimming and J lost 5 bases, with 18 bases between them. Germline V gives CDR1 MGHDK, CDR2 SYGVNS. CDR3 coding DNA: TGTGCCAGCAGTTCACACACAGGGACGGGGGAGACCCAGTACTTC. Its translation is CASSSHTGTGETQYF.

The chain uses TRBV18 and TRBJ2-4, with 9 bases that match TRBD1. The CDR3 is 15 amino acids. Germline V CDR1 and CDR2: KGHSH, LQKENI. J lost 5 bases, V lost 0 bases, and 2 bases had no gene match. The CDR3 region has the DNA TGTGCCAGCTCACCACCGACAGGGGGGCAAAACATTCAGTACTTC. Protein sequence: CASSPPTGGQNIQYF.

This clone was seen a few times. This chain links TRBV18 with TRBJ1-2, with D maybe TRBD1 (5 bases). The CDR3 is 16 residues long. Germline assignment: CDR1 KGHSH and CDR2 LQKENI. With 2 bases removed from V and 5 bases from J, the gap between germline ends came to 18 bases. In nucleotides, the CDR3 is TGTGCCAGCTCACCAACTGCAGACAGTGGCCCGTATGGCTACACCTTC. It codes for CASSPTADSGPYGYTF.

V usage is TRBV7-2 and J usage is TRBJ2-7, with 12 bases fitting TRBD2. Germline V gene sequence: CDR1 SGHTA, CDR2 FQGNSA. The junction had 11 bases not matched to a gene; V was cut back by 5 bases and J by 3 bases. The CDR3 runs to 17 residues. CDR3 residues: CASSISLAGGHGYEQYF. Here the CDR3 DNA reads TGTGCCAGCAGCATTAGTCTAGCGGGGGGGCACGGCTACGAGCAGTACTTC.

V and J are TRBV6-2 or TRBV6-3 and TRBJ2-4; a possible D gene is TRBD2 (6 bases). Germline CDR1 is MNHEY and CDR2 is SVGEGT. The CDR3 contains 14 residues. V was shortened by 2 bases and J by 7 bases, with 12 bases between the two germline ends. CDR3 nucleotide sequence: TGTGCCAGCAGTTACGAGGGAGGATTTAACATTCAGTACTTC. As protein: CASSYEGGFNIQYF.

This chain uses TRBV11-2 with TRBJ1-2; TRBD1 matches at 9 bases. Germline V CDR1 and CDR2: SGHAT, FQNNGV. The CDR3 sequence is 13 residues long. Trimming removed 6 bases from V and 6 bases from J; junction bases left unmatched: 5. The CDR3 nucleotides read TGTGCCAGCAGGGACAGGGGTTTGGATGGCTACACCTTC. Its protein is CASRDRGLDGYTF.

The rearrangement uses TRBV3-1 (or the pseudogene TRBV3-2) and TRBJ2-7; D not resolved. CDR1 is LGHDT, CDR2 YNNKEL, per germline (reference sequence). CDR3 length: 11 residues. Trimming removed 3 bases at V and 6 bases at J, with 6 bases between. The CDR3 sequence is CASSQKAEQYF. For the CDR3, the DNA is TGTGCCAGCAGCCAGAAGGCCGAGCAGTACTTC.

The chain has TRBV5-6 and TRBJ2-2, with TRBD2 matching over 8 bases. The junction had 2 bases not matched to a gene; V was cut back by 4 bases and J by 0 bases. The CDR3 sequence is 15 residues long. Germline lookup yields CDR1 SGHDT and CDR2 YYEEEE. CDR3 coding DNA: TGTGCCAGCAGCCGGGGGGGCACGAACACCGGGGAGCTGTTTTTT. It yields the protein CASSRGGTNTGELFF.

The chain joins TRBV15 to TRBJ2-5, with 10 positions matching TRBD1. Germline V gene sequence: CDR1 LNHNV, CDR2 YYDKDF (reference sequence). The CDR3 consists of 17 residues. The V segment lost 2 bases and the J segment 4 bases; nucleotides outside the gene matches: 10. In DNA form, the CDR3 reads TGTGCCACCAGCAGACCGCAGACAGGGGGCATACTAGAGACCCAGTACTTC. Translating it yields CATSRPQTGGILETQYF.

The V call is TRBV5-6, the J call TRBJ1-1; a possible D gene is TRBD1 (5 bases). Per germline, CDR1 SGHDT and CDR2 YYEEEE. The germline V and J ends were trimmed by 0 bases and 7 bases, with 7 bases remaining between them. This CDR3 is 12 amino acids long. The CDR3 region has the DNA TGTGCCAGCAGCTTGGTGACAGATGAAGCTTTCTTT. This gives the protein CASSLVTDEAFF.

V gene TRBV5-4 combines with J gene TRBJ2-5; weak D call: TRBD2 (6 bases). Deletions cut 7 bases from V and 9 bases from J, with 31 bases between. The germline CDR1 and CDR2 sequences are SGHNT and YYREEE (reference sequence). The CDR3 loop spans 17 amino acids. Here the CDR3 DNA reads TGTGCCAGCGGAACTACCGGGACTCGAGATGGGGGTTGGGCCCAGTACTTC. Protein product: CASGTTGTRDGGWAQYF.

Only one count was recorded for this clone. The V and J genes are TRBV6-5 and TRBJ2-7; 10 bases map to TRBD2. This CDR3 has 15 amino acids. Germline CDR1 MNHEY, CDR2 SVGAGI. V shed 8 bases and J 3 bases; nucleotides not matched to a gene: 10. The CDR3 nucleotides are TGTGCCAGCCGAGTAGCGGGGGGCCAGCTCTACGAGCAGTACTTC. Translation gives CASRVAGGQLYEQYF.

The chain carries TRBV25-1 and TRBJ2-3; TRBD2 is a possible D gene (7 bases). Per the germline V gene, CDR1 is MGHDK and CDR2 is SYGVNS. CDR3 length: 16 residues. V was clipped by 4 bases and J by 1 base, with 15 bases between them. This CDR3 is CASSGGAGARTDTQYF. The CDR3 DNA reads TGTGCCAGCAGTGGGGGGGCGGGGGCCCGCACAGATACGCAGTATTTT.

J is TRBJ1-1 and V is TRBV5-1, with 9 positions matching TRBD1. With V trimmed by 0 bases and J by 4 bases, 7 bases remained unmatched. CDR3 length equals 16 residues. Germline CDR1 reads SGHRS; CDR2 reads YFSETQ. In DNA, the CDR3 is TGCGCCAGCAGCTTGGAAGGGACAGGGAGTACCACTGAAGCTTTCTTT. It encodes CASSLEGTGSTTEAFF.

The chain joins TRBV11-2 to TRBJ2-3, with D unclear. CDR1 SGHAT and CDR2 FQNNGV come from the germline V gene. This CDR3 is 11 amino acids long. V lost 1 base and J 5 bases, leaving 1 base between the germline ends. CDR3 loop: CASSLGDTQYF. The CDR3 DNA is TGTGCCAGCAGCTTAGGAGATACGCAGTATTTT.

The V and J genes are TRBV7-9 and TRBJ2-5, with D hard to call. Trimming removed 5 bases from V and 4 bases from J, with 11 bases in between. The CDR3 has 13 residues. Germline loops: CDR1 SEHNR, CDR2 FQNEAQ (reference sequence). For the CDR3, the DNA is TGTGCCAGCAGCCCTAGGCCATTAGAGACCCAGTACTTC. Protein sequence: CASSPRPLETQYF.

The count of this clone is one. The V and J genes are TRBV9 and TRBJ2-2; D remains ambiguous. The CDR3 has 12 amino acids. V was cut by 1 base and J by 3 bases, with 1 base left in between. Germline V gene data show CDR1 as SGDLS and CDR2 as YYNGEE. The CDR3 DNA sequence: TGTGCCAGCAGCGTACACACCGGGGAGCTGTTTTTT. This sequence encodes CASSVHTGELFF.

The chain carries TRBV10-2 and TRBJ2-7, with 8 bases aligning to TRBD2. The V segment lost 8 bases and the J segment 0 bases; nucleotides outside the gene matches: 9. CDR3 size: 15 residues. Germline lookup yields CDR1 WSHSY and CDR2 SAAADI. In DNA form, the CDR3 reads TGCGCCAGCCTTATCGCGGGGGGCTCCTCCTACGAGCAGTACTTC. Its translation: CASLIAGGSSYEQYF.